Listed here are 5 T cell receptor beta chains from one sample, sequenced in a study of T cell responses to AZD1222 COVID-19 vaccine. Sequenced by immunoSEQ multiplex PCR; TCRdb stores in-frame clones only, minus some. Among 130,000 to 150,000 clones listed, around 86% were seen once. Source: peripheral blood, taken on day 0 of MenACWY control vaccination. Source of these receptors: an adult in good health.

The gene calls are TRBV4-1 and TRBJ2-2; TRBD1 matches 7 bases. Per germline, CDR1 MGHRA and CDR2 YSYEKL. V dropped 1 base and J dropped 5; count of bases not matched to a gene: 4. The CDR3 covers 15 residues. DNA for the CDR3: TGCGCCAGCAGCCAAGGGATCAGGGGGACCGGGGAGCTGTTTTTT. Its protein is CASSQGIRGTGELFF.

The chain is built from TRBV9 and TRBJ1-3; no firm D call. Trimming took 3 bases from V and 0 from J, leaving 4 bases between them. Germline CDR1 reads SGDLS; CDR2 reads YYNGEE. CDR3 length: 13 amino acids. CDR3: CASSAHSGNTIYF. Here the CDR3 DNA reads TGTGCCAGCAGCGCCCACTCTGGAAACACCATATATTTT.

V and J are TRBV19 and TRBJ1-1; tentatively, D is TRBD1 (6 bases). V was cut by 5 bases and J by 1 base, with 14 bases left in between. The CDR3 length is 15 residues. Germline V gene sequence: CDR1 LNHDA, CDR2 SQIVND (reference sequence). CDR3 nucleotides: TGTGCCAGTAGTCTCCGGACAGCTGAGAACACTGAAGCTTTCTTT. Protein sequence: CASSLRTAENTEAFF. The complete variable domain, with remaining parts taken from reference TRBV19 and TRBJ1-1, reads DGGITQSPKYLFRKEGQNVTLSCEQNLNHDAMYWYRQDPGQGLRLIYYSQIVNDFQKGDIAEGYSVSREKKESFPLTVTSAQKNPTAFYLCASSLRTAENTEAFFGQGTRLTVV.

The chain uses TRBV18 and TRBJ1-6, with a possible D match to TRBD1 (5 bases). The V gene's germline CDR1 is KGHSH and CDR2 LQKENI. The CDR3 runs to 15 residues. Trimming cost V 2 bases and J 6 bases, with 11 bases left between them. DNA of the CDR3: TGTGCCAGCTCACCAGGCAGGGTGATTAATTCACCCCTCCACTTT. Its protein is CASSPGRVINSPLHF.

Note on this clone: A read error may produce the germline difference seen at one junction end. The chain has TRBV2 and TRBJ1-3; no clear D. CDR1 SNHLY and CDR2 FYNNEI come from the germline V gene. The length of the CDR3 is 16 residues. The CDR3 region has the DNA TGTGCCAGCAGCGAAGGGCCCCCGGGCACTGGAAACACCATATATTTT. The encoded protein is CASSEGPPGTGNTIYF. Filled out from reference TRBV2 and TRBJ1-3, the complete variable domain reads EPEVTQTPSHQVTQMGQEVILRCVPISNHLYFYWYRQILGQKVEFLVSFYNNEISEKSEIFDDQFSVERPDGSNFTLKIRSTKLEDSAMYFCASSEGPPGTGNTIYFGEGSWLTVV.